This TCR beta chain came from a study of blood T cell repertoires in COVID-19. Turning to the study itself: Sites in the United States, Italy and Spain provided acute and convalescent COVID-19 samples. Sources were T cells, B-cell-depleted T cells, or PBMCs; the material itself was cDNA or gDNA.

Per the study methods: For nucleated cells, counts were estimated from reference gene primer amplification. Profiling relied on immunoSEQ multiplex PCR, and the TCRdb table lists in-frame clones only, not all of them. V, J and clone size were drawn from that table, and D and trimming were deduced from the DNA. The sample holds 250,000 to 350,000 clones; about 89% are singletons and the top ten take roughly 0.8%. The V gene's germline CDR1 is LGHDT and CDR2 YNNKEL (reference sequence). The trim removed 3 bases at V and 5 bases at J, leaving 11 bases unmatched. There are 17 residues in the CDR3. The clonotype comes from a man aged 30-40 years with acute or convalescent COVID-19. Sequencing used peripheral blood. The gene calls are TRBV3-1 (or the pseudogene TRBV3-2) and TRBJ2-1; 9 nucleotides agree with TRBD1. The CDR3: CASSHPTGGWWNNEQFF. CDR3 coding DNA: TGTGCCAGCAGCCACCCGACAGGGGGGTGGTGGAACAATGAGCAGTTCTTC.